The clone carrying this T cell receptor (beta chain) has just a few counts. Profiling relied on immunoSEQ multiplex PCR, and the TCRdb table lists in-frame clones only, not all of them. The sample lists about 67,000 clones; 75% to 85% were seen once. The CDR3 totals 13 residues. CDR1 is SGHRS and CDR2 is YFSETQ in the germline V gene. Trimming shortened V by 0 bases and J by 9 bases, and 12 bases separated the two germline ends. This record comes from a study of OX40 agonist ivuxolimab in advanced cancers. The receptor comes from an adult with an advanced solid tumor such as melanoma, head and neck, liver or kidney cancer. The genes are TRBV5-1 and TRBJ1-2; D is uncertain. This specimen was CD4+ or CD8+ T cells sorted from blood, taken in a trial of the OX40 agonist ivuxolimab. The CDR3 coding sequence is TGCGCCAGCAGCTTGGGGTTAGTGGAGAGCTACACCTTC. Protein product: CASSLGLVESYTF.